Listed here are 27 T cell receptor beta chains from one sample, sequenced in a study of T cells after yellow fever vaccination. One entry per CDR3 protein, called by TCRdb with MiXCR from the 5' RACE reads. The profile covers some 170,000 distinct CDR3 sequences, with 9.3% appearing a single time and roughly 33% taken by the ten largest. This material consisted of CD8+ T cells sorted from PBMCs, taken 45 days after the yellow fever booster vaccination. The receptor set was obtained from a man aged 18 to 29 who received the YFV17D yellow fever vaccine.

This chain uses TRBV27 with TRBJ1-2; 9 positions match TRBD1. CDR3 length equals 14 residues. The V gene's germline CDR1 is MNHEY and CDR2 SMNVEV (reference sequence). Trimming removed 5 bases from V and 8 bases from J; junction bases left unmatched: 9. The CDR3 nucleotides read TGTGCCAGCAGTCACGGGACAGGGCCGGTGGGCTACACCTTC. Encoded protein: CASSHGTGPVGYTF.

The sample holds a few counts of this clonotype. The V gene is TRBV18, the J gene TRBJ1-1; TRBD1 is a possible D gene (5 bases). From germline, CDR1 is KGHSH and CDR2 LQKENI. Trimming took 6 bases from V and 1 from J, leaving 12 bases between them. This CDR3 spans 14 amino acids. The chain's CDR3 is CASSRLGQNTEAFF. The CDR3 DNA is TGTGCCAGCTCCCGGCTCGGACAGAACACTGAAGCTTTCTTT.

The chain uses TRBV27 and TRBJ2-7, with 7 bases matching TRBD1. Germline V gene lookup returns CDR1 MNHEY and CDR2 SMNVEV (reference sequence). The V segment lost 6 bases and the J segment 3 bases; nucleotides outside the gene matches: 11. The CDR3 has 15 amino acids. The CDR3 bases are TGTGCCAGCAGAAGCCACCCCTCAGGGGGCTACGAGCAGTACGTC. The encoded protein is CASRSHPSGGYEQYV.

The chain employs TRBV6-6 and TRBJ1-1; D remains unclear. This CDR3 is built from 15 residues. The germline CDR1 and CDR2 sequences are MNHNY and SVGAGI (reference sequence). V was cut by 7 bases and J by 0 bases, with 15 bases left in between. The CDR3 loop reads CASIGSRDLNTEAFF. The CDR3 DNA follows: TGTGCCAGCATCGGTAGCCGGGATCTGAACACTGAAGCTTTCTTT.

This clonotype was seen a handful of times. The chain links TRBV4-1 to TRBJ2-2, with D tentatively TRBD1 or TRBD2 (5 bases each). The CDR3 is 14 residues long. The germline V gene encodes CDR1 MGHRA and CDR2 YSYEKL. Between the trimmed V and J ends, which lost 4 bases and 5 bases, there was a span of 11 bases. The CDR3 DNA is TGCGCCAGCAGCCTCCCATGGGGGACCGGGGAGCTGTTTTTT. It specifies CASSLPWGTGELFF.

This clonotype was seen more than once but under ten times. V usage is TRBV9 and J usage is TRBJ1-6; TRBD1 agrees at 7 bases. The CDR3 consists of 15 residues. V shed 4 bases and J 7 bases; nucleotides not matched to a gene: 8. The germline V gene encodes CDR1 SGDLS and CDR2 YYNGEE. CDR3 coding DNA: TGTGCCAGCAGCACCGCGGGACAGATGAATTCACCCCTCCACTTT. Its protein is CASSTAGQMNSPLHF.

The chain uses TRBV27 and TRBJ1-1, with a weak D call TRBD1 (6 bases). Germline V gene data show CDR1 as MNHEY and CDR2 as SMNVEV (reference sequence). V lost 8 bases and J lost 2, with 12 bases in between. This CDR3 comprises 13 residues. CDR3 DNA: TGTGCCAGCCACCCAGGGGCAAACACTGAAGCTTTCTTT. The encoded protein is CASHPGANTEAFF.

This rearrangement joins TRBV20-1 to TRBJ2-5; no reliable D call. V lost 3 bases and J 5 bases, leaving 7 bases between the germline ends. Germline V gene lookup returns CDR1 DFQATT and CDR2 SNEGSKA (reference sequence). The CDR3 consists of 11 residues. The CDR3 DNA is TGCAGTGCTAGGGCCATGGAGACCCAGTACTTC. This encodes CSARAMETQYF.

The chain uses TRBV7-9 and TRBJ2-7, with TRBD2 matching 14 bases. Germline CDR1 SEHNR, CDR2 FQNEAQ (reference sequence). V shed 3 bases and J 3 bases; nucleotides not matched to a gene: 4. This CDR3 has 16 residues. CDR3 DNA sequence: TGTGCCAGCAGCTTCCGAGGACTAGCGGGGGGCTACGAGCAGTACTTC. This translates into CASSFRGLAGGYEQYF.

V is TRBV11-2 and J is TRBJ2-7; unclear D gene. The CDR3 covers 13 residues. The germline V gene encodes CDR1 SGHAT and CDR2 FQNNGV. V shed 2 bases and J shed 4 bases, with 9 bases lying between them. The CDR3 reads CASSLHTGYEQYV. CDR3 bases: TGTGCCAGCAGCTTACACACCGGTTACGAGCAGTACGTC.

The V and J genes are TRBV28 and TRBJ2-2; D is uncertain. Germline CDR1 is MDHEN and CDR2 is SYDVKM. Trimming shortened V by 3 bases and J by 3 bases, and 5 bases separated the two germline ends. This CDR3 is built from 13 residues. The CDR3, as DNA: TGTGCCAGCAGTTTCGCTTACACCGGGGAGCTGTTTTTT. Residues: CASSFAYTGELFF.

This chain uses TRBV7-6 with TRBJ2-3; possibly TRBD1 for D (6 bases). Germline values: CDR1 SGHVS, CDR2 FNYEAQ. V was pared by 5 bases and J by 7 bases, with 10 bases between. The CDR3 extends over 12 amino acids. The CDR3 spells CASSAGTYTQYF. The CDR3 DNA sequence: TGTGCCAGCAGCGCTGGGACATATACGCAGTATTTT.

The table lists this clonotype with many counts. The chain employs TRBV12-3 or TRBV12-4 and TRBJ1-5; 7 bases agree with TRBD1. With V trimmed by 6 bases and J by 1 base, 3 bases remained unmatched. This CDR3 comprises 14 residues. In DNA, the CDR3 is TGTGCCAGCAGAGCGACAGGGAGCAATCAGCCCCAGCATTTT. Translating it yields CASRATGSNQPQHF.

This clonotype has a handful of counts. CDR3 nucleotide sequence: TGTGCCAGCACCCCGACAGGGTTTAATGAAAAACTGTTTTTT. Its protein is CASTPTGFNEKLFF. The V and J genes are TRBV28 and TRBJ1-4; 7 positions agree with TRBD1. Germline V gene sequence: CDR1 MDHEN, CDR2 SYDVKM. The CDR3 has 14 residues. V was pared by 7 bases and J by 4 bases, with 6 bases of the junction left unmatched.

This clonotype was observed a few times. The chain combines TRBV28 with TRBJ1-5; 7 bases align to TRBD1. The V and J ends lost 9 bases and 5 bases, in that order; junction bases with no gene match: 7. This CDR3 region has 13 residues. CDR1 MDHEN and CDR2 SYDVKM come from the germline V gene. The DNA for the CDR3 is TGTGCCAGGACCACAGGGGCTCATCAGCCCCAGCATTTT. Its protein product is CARTTGAHQPQHF.

This clonotype was counted at least ten times. The chain joins TRBV20-1 to TRBJ2-5; D could derive from TRBD1 or TRBD2 (5 bases each). With 4 bases removed from V and 4 bases from J, the gap between germline ends came to 10 bases. Germline V gene sequence: CDR1 DFQATT, CDR2 SNEGSKA (reference sequence). The CDR3 length is 12 residues. CDR3 DNA: TGCAGTGCTACAGAGGGGCTAGAGACCCAGTACTTC. Its protein product is CSATEGLETQYF.

This clonotype was counted between two and nine times. This chain links TRBV4-2 with TRBJ1-1; 9 nucleotides agree with TRBD1. V was pared by 0 bases and J by 6 bases, with 2 bases of the junction left unmatched. Germline assignment: CDR1 LGHNA and CDR2 YNFKEQ. The CDR3 length is 14 residues. This CDR3 reads CASSQEGTGPEAFF. The CDR3 DNA is TGTGCCAGCAGCCAAGAAGGGACAGGGCCTGAAGCTTTCTTT.

This clonotype was observed a few times. The chain has TRBV5-1 and TRBJ1-1, with D unclear. Trimming pared 4 bases from V and 1 base from J, leaving 14 bases between. The CDR3 length is 15 residues. Germline CDR1 and CDR2: SGHRS and YFSETQ. The CDR3 DNA sequence: TGCGCCAGCAGCCCCGAGCGGGTCGGGAACACTGAAGCTTTCTTT. As protein: CASSPERVGNTEAFF. The whole variable domain, remainder taken from reference TRBV5-1 and TRBJ1-1, is KAGVTQTPRYLIKTRGQQVTLSCSPISGHRSVSWYQQTPGQGLQFLFEYFSETQRNKGNFPGRFSGRQFSNSRSEMNVSTLELGDSALYLCASSPERVGNTEAFFGQGTRLTVV.

V gene TRBV12-3 or TRBV12-4 combines with J gene TRBJ2-5; 9 nucleotides line up with TRBD1. This CDR3 has 15 amino acids. The ends lost 3 bases at V and 9 bases at J; junction bases unmatched: 11. CDR3 nucleotides: TGTGCCAGCAGTTTCTCCCGTCCGGGACAGGGACCCCAGTACTTC. Its protein is CASSFSRPGQGPQYF.

The chain is built from TRBV4-3 and TRBJ2-7; D uncertain. The CDR3 runs to 15 residues. Looked up from germline, CDR1 is LGHNA and CDR2 is YSLEER. The V and J ends lost 1 base and 4 bases respectively, with 14 bases between them. CDR3 residues: CASSQGQGMWYEQYF. The CDR3 DNA is TGCGCCAGCAGCCAAGGTCAAGGGATGTGGTACGAGCAGTACTTC.

The chain recombines TRBV29-1 with TRBJ2-7; no definite D call. Trimming took 4 bases from V and 5 from J, leaving 6 bases between them. In germline, CDR1 is SQVTM, CDR2 ANQGSEA. The CDR3 runs to 10 residues. CDR3 nucleotides: TGCAGCGTTGTATCGGACGAGCAGTACTTC. It translates to CSVVSDEQYF.

This clonotype was counted between two and nine times. V is TRBV6-5 and J is TRBJ1-6; possible D gene TRBD1, 5 bases. V was clipped by 0 bases and J by 6 bases, with 12 bases between them. Germline V gene data show CDR1 as MNHEY and CDR2 as SVGAGI. The length of the CDR3 is 16 residues. CDR3 in amino acids: CASSYSSRDGNSPLHF. The CDR3, as DNA: TGTGCCAGCAGTTACTCCAGCCGGGACGGTAATTCACCCCTCCACTTT.

This clonotype was counted between two and nine times. V is TRBV7-9 and J is TRBJ2-5; D is possibly TRBD2 (5 bases). V lost 5 bases and J 2 bases, leaving 15 bases between the germline ends. CDR3 size: 15 residues. Germline V gene data show CDR1 as SEHNR and CDR2 as FQNEAQ (reference sequence). The CDR3 DNA is TGTGCCAGCAGCCGGGCTGTGACGGGGCAAGAGACCCAGTACTTC. Its protein product is CASSRAVTGQETQYF.

The sample holds a few counts of this clonotype. The chain recombines TRBV6-2 or TRBV6-3 with TRBJ2-5, with D tentatively TRBD2 (5 bases). Looked up from germline, CDR1 is MNHEY and CDR2 is SVGEGT. V dropped 5 bases and J dropped 0 bases, with 16 bases sitting between them. There are 16 residues in the CDR3. The CDR3 bases are TGTGCCAGCAGTCCTCGGACTCTAAAGCACCAAGAGACCCAGTACTTC. Amino acids: CASSPRTLKHQETQYF.

This clonotype was picked up many times. This chain links TRBV4-2 with TRBJ2-3; D is perhaps TRBD2 (6 bases). The CDR3 has 17 amino acids. The V and J ends lost 0 bases and 2 bases respectively, with 15 bases between them. Germline CDR1 reads LGHNA; CDR2 reads YNFKEQ. CDR3 sequence: CASSQELLARSTDTQYF. The CDR3 coding sequence is TGTGCCAGCAGCCAAGAATTACTAGCAAGATCCACAGATACGCAGTATTTT.

This clonotype was counted a few times. This chain uses TRBV29-1 with TRBJ2-5; 7 nucleotides align to TRBD2. The CDR3 consists of 15 residues. Germline trimming cut 4 bases from V and 3 bases from J; bases unmatched to any gene: 11. Germline CDR1 and CDR2: SQVTM and ANQGSEA. The CDR3 here is CSVVTLADAKETQYF. In nucleotides, the CDR3 is TGCAGCGTTGTCACCCTAGCGGACGCCAAAGAGACCCAGTACTTC. The full variable domain, rest sourced from reference TRBV29-1 and TRBJ2-5, is SAVISQKPSRDICQRGTSLTIQCQVDSQVTMMFWYRQQPGQSLTLIATANQGSEATYESGFVIDKFPISRPNLTFSTLTVSNMSPEDSSIYLCSVVTLADAKETQYFGPGTRLLVL.

Only a few counts were recorded for this clonotype. The chain employs TRBV5-1 and TRBJ2-1; 9 bases match TRBD2. The J segment lost 7 bases and the V segment lost 4 bases, leaving 9 bases of the junction unmatched. The V gene's germline CDR1 is SGHRS and CDR2 YFSETQ. CDR3 length equals 15 residues. The CDR3 DNA follows: TGCGCCAGCAGCCTAAGCGGGGGGCGGTCAAATGAGCAGTTCTTC. Protein product: CASSLSGGRSNEQFF.